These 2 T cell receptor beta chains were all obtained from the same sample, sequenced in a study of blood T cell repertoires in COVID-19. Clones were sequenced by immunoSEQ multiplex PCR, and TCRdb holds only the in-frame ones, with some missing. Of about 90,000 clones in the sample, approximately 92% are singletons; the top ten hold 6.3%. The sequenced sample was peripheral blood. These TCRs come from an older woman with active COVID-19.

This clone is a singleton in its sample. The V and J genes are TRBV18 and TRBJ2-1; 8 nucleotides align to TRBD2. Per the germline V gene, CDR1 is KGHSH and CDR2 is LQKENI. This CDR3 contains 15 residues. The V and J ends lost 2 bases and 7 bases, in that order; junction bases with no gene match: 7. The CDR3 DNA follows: TGTGCCAGCTCACCAGGAAGCGGGGGCGGGAATGAGCAGTTCTTC. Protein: CASSPGSGGGNEQFF.

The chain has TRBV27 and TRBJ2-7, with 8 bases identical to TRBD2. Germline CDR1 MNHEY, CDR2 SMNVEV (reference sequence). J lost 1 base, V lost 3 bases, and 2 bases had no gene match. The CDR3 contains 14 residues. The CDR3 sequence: CASSFSGDSYEQYF. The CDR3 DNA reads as TGTGCCAGCAGTTTTAGCGGGGATTCCTACGAGCAGTACTTC.